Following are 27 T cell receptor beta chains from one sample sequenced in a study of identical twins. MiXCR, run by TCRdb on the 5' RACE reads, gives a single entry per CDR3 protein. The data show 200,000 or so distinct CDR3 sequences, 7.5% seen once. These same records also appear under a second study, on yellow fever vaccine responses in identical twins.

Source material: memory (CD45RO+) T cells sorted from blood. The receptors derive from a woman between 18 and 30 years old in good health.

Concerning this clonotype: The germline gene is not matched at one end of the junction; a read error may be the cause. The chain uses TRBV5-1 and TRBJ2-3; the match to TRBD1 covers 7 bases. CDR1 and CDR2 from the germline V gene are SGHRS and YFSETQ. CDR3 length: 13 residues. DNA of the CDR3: TGCGCCAGCAGCCCACGATGGACAGGAGAGCTTCATTTT. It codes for CASSPRWTGELHF.

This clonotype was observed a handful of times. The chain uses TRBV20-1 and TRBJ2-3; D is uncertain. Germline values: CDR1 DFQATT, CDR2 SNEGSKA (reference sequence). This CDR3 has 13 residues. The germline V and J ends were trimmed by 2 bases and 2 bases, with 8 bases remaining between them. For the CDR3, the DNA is TGCAGTGCTAGAACTGCCCCCACAGATACGCAGTATTTT. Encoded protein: CSARTAPTDTQYF.

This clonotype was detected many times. CDR3 sequence (DNA): TGCGCCAGCAGTTTTCGGATTAGAGAGACCCAGTACTTC. Protein: CASSFRIRETQYF. This chain uses TRBV4-3 with TRBJ2-5; D unresolved. Germline CDR1 LGHNA, CDR2 YSLEER. The CDR3 has 13 residues. Trimming pared 6 bases from V and 4 bases from J, leaving 12 bases between.

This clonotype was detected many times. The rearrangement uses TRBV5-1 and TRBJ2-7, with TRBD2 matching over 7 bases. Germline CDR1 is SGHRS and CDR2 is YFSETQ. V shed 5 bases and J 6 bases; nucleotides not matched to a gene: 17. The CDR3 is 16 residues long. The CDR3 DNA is TGCGCCAGCAGGGGGGGGGGTGCCGAAAACTTCGTCGAGCAGTACTTC. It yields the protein CASRGGGAENFVEQYF.

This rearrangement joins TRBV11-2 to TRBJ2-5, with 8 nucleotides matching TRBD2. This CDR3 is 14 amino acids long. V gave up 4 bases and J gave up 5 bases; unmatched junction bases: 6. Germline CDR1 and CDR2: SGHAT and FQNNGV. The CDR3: CASSSGGAGETQYF. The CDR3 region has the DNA TGTGCCAGCAGCTCCGGGGGGGCCGGCGAGACCCAGTACTTC. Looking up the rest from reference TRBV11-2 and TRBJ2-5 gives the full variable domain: EAGVAQSPRYKIIEKRQSVAFWCNPISGHATLYWYQQILGQGPKLLIQFQNNGVVDDSQLPKDRFSAERLKGVDSTLKIQPAKLEDSAVYLCASSSGGAGETQYFGPGTRLLVL.

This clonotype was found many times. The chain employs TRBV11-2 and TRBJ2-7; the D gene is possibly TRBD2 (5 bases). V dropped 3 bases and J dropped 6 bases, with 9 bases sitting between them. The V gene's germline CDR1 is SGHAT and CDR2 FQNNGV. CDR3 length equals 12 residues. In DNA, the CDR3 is TGTGCCAGCAGCTTCCCTGGGAGCGAGCAGTACTTC. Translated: CASSFPGSEQYF.

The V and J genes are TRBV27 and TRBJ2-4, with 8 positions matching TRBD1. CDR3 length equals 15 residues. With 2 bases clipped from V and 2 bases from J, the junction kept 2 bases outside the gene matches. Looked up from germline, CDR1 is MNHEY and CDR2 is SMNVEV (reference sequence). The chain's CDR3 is CASSLDRGTKNIQYF. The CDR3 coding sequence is TGTGCCAGCAGTTTAGACAGGGGAACCAAAAACATTCAGTACTTC.

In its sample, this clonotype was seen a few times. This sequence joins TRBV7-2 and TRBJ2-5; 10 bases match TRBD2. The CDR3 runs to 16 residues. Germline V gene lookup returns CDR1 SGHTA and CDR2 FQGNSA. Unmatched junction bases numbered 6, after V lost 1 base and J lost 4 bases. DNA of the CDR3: TGTGCCAGCAGCTTAGGGAGCCGGACTAGCGGAGAGACCCAGTACTTC. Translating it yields CASSLGSRTSGETQYF.

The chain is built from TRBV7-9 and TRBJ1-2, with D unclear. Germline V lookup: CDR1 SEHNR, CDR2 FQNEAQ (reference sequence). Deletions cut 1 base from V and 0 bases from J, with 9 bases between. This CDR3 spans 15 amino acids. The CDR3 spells CASSLEEGTNYGYTF. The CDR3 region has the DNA TGTGCCAGCAGCTTAGAAGAGGGTACTAACTATGGCTACACCTTC.

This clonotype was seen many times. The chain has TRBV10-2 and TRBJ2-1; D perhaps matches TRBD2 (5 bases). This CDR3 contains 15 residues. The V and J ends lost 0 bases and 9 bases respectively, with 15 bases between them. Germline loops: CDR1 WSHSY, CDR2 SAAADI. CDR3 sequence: CASSESRDLPLEQFF. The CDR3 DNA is TGCGCCAGCAGTGAGTCCCGGGATTTGCCCCTTGAGCAGTTCTTC.

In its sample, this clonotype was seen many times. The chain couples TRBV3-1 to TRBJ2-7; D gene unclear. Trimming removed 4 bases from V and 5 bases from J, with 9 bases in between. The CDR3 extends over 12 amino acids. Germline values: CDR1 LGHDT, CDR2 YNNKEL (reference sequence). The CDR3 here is CASSRLRDEQYF. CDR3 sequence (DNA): TGTGCCAGCAGCCGCCTAAGAGACGAGCAGTACTTC.

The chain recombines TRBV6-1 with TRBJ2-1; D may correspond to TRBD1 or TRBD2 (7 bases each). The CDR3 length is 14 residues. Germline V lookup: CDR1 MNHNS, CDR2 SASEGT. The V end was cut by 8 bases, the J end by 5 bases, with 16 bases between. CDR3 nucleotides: TGTGCCAGCTGGGGAGGGGACAGTAACAATGAGCAGTTCTTC. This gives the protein CASWGGDSNNEQFF.

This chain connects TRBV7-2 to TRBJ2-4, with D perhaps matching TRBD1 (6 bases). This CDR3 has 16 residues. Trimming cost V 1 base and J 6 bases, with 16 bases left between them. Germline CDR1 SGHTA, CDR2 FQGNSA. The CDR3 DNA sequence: TGTGCCAGCAGCTTAGAGGTTCAGGGGCATAGAAACATTCAGTACTTC. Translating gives CASSLEVQGHRNIQYF.

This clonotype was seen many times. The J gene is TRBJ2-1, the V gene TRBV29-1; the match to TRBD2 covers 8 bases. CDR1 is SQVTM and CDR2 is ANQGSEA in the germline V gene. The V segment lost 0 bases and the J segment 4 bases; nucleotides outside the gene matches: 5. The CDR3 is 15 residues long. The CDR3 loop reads CSVEDESGGYNEQFF. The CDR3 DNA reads TGCAGCGTTGAAGATGAGAGCGGGGGATACAATGAGCAGTTCTTC.

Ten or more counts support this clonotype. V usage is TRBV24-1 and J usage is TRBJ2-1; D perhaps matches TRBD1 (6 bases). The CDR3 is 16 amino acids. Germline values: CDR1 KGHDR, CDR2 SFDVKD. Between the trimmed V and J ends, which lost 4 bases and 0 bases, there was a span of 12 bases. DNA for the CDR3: TGTGCCACCAGTGACCCAACAGGGCGCTCCTACAATGAGCAGTTCTTC. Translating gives CATSDPTGRSYNEQFF.

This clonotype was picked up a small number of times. DNA for the CDR3: TGTGCCAGTAGTATTTCGACAGGGAACAATGAGCAGTTCTTC. Its protein is CASSISTGNNEQFF. The rearrangement uses TRBV19 and TRBJ2-1; 7 positions match TRBD1. The CDR3 is made up of 14 amino acids. The germline gives CDR1 LNHDA, CDR2 SQIVND (reference sequence). The junction had 4 bases not matched to a gene; V was cut back by 3 bases and J by 5 bases. Complete variable domain (other parts from reference TRBV19 and TRBJ2-1): DGGITQSPKYLFRKEGQNVTLSCEQNLNHDAMYWYRQDPGQGLRLIYYSQIVNDFQKGDIAEGYSVSREKKESFPLTVTSAQKNPTAFYLCASSISTGNNEQFFGPGTRLTVL.

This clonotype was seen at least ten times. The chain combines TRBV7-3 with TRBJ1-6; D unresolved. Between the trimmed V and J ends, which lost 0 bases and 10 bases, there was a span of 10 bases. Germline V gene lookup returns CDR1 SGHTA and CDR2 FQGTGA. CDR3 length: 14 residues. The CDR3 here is CASSLTGIESPLHF. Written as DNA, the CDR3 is TGTGCCAGCAGCTTAACAGGGATAGAGTCACCCCTCCACTTT.

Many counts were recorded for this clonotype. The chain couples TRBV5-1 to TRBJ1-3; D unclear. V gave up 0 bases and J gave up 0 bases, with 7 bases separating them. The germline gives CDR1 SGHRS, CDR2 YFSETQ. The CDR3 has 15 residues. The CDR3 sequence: CASSLEASSGNTIYF. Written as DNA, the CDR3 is TGCGCCAGCAGCTTGGAAGCCAGCTCTGGAAACACCATATATTTT.

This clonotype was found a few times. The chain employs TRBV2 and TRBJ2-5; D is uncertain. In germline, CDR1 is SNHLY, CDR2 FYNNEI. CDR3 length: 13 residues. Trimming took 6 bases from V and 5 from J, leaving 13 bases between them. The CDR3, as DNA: TGTGCCAGCAGCAGGACCAAAGACGAGACCCAGTACTTC. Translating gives CASSRTKDETQYF. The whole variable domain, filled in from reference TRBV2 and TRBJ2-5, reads EPEVTQTPSHQVTQMGQEVILRCVPISNHLYFYWYRQILGQKVEFLVSFYNNEISEKSEIFDDQFSVERPDGSNFTLKIRSTKLEDSAMYFCASSRTKDETQYFGPGTRLLVL.

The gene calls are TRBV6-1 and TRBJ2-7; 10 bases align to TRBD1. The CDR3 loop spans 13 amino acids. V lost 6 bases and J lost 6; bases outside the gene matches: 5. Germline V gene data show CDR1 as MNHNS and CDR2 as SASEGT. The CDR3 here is CASRDRGRLEQYF. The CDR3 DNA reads TGTGCCAGCAGAGACAGGGGGCGGCTCGAGCAGTACTTC.

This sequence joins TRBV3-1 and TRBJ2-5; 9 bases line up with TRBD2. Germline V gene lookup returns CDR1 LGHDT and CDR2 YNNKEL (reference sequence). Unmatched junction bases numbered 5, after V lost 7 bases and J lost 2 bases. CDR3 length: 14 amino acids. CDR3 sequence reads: CASMQAGGQETQYF. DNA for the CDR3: TGTGCCAGCATGCAAGCGGGGGGTCAAGAGACCCAGTACTTC.

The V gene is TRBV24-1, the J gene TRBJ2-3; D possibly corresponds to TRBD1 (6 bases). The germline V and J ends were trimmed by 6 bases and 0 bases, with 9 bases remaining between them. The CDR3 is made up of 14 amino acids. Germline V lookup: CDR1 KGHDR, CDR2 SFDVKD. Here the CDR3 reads CATSPGQSTDTQYF. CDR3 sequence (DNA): TGTGCCACCAGTCCCGGACAGAGCACAGATACGCAGTATTTT.

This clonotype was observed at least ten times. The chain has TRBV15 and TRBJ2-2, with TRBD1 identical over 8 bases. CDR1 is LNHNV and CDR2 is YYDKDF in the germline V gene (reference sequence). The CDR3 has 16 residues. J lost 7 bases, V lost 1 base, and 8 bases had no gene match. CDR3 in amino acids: CATSRVVGTGHGELFF. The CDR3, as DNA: TGTGCCACCAGCAGAGTGGTTGGGACAGGTCACGGGGAGCTGTTTTTT.

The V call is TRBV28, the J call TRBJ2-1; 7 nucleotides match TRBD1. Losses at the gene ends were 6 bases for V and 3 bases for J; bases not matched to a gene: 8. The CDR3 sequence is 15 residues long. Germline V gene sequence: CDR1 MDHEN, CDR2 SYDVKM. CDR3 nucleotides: TGTGCCAGCAGCGCAACAGGGGCAGGCTACAATGAGCAGTTCTTC. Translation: CASSATGAGYNEQFF.

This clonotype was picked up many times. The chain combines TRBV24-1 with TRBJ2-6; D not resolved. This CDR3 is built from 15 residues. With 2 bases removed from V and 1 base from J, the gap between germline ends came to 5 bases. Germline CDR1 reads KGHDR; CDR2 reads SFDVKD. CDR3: CATSDSVSGANVLTF. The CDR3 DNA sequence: TGTGCCACCAGTGATTCGGTATCTGGGGCCAACGTCCTGACTTTC.

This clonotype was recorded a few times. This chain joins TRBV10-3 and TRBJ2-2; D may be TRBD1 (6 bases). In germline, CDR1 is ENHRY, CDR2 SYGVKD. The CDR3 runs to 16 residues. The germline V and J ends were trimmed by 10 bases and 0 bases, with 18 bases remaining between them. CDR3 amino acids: CATKGSDRSNTGELFF. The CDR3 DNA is TGTGCCACCAAGGGGTCGGACAGATCGAACACCGGGGAGCTGTTTTTT.

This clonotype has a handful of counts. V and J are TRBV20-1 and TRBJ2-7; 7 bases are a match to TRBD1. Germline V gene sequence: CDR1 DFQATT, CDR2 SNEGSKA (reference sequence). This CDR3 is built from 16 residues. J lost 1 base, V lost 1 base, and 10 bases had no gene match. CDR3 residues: CSARGSGTASSYEQYF. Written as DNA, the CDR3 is TGCAGTGCTAGAGGCTCCGGGACAGCCTCGTCCTACGAGCAGTACTTC.